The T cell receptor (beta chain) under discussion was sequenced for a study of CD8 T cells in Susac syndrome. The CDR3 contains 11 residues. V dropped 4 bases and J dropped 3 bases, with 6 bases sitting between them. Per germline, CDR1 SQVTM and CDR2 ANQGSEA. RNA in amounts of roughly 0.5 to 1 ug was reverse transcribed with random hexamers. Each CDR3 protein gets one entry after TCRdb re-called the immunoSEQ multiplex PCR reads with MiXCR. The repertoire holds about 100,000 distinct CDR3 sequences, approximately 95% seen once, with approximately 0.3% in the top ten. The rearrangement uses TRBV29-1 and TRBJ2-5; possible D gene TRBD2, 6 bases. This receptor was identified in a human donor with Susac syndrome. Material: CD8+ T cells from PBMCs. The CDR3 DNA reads TGCAGCGTTGGGGGGGAAGAGACCCAGTACTTC. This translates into CSVGGEETQYF.